Many counts were recorded for the clone carrying this T cell receptor beta chain. Its cognate antigen is unknown. Nobody among the patients had been given any treatment before thyroid surgery. The record originates from a study of metastatic and nonmetastatic thyroid tumors. Across the study: Thyroid patients, malignant and benign, had repertoires compared across blood and tumor or nodule tissue.

In the authors' methods: To classify distant metastasis in papillary thyroid cancer, a model was built from CDR3 differences across clinicopathological groups. TCRdb re-called clones via MiXCR from the PCR reads. It is TCRdb's table, rather than the study itself, that gives the V and J calls and clone size. The table has tens of thousands of clones, about an eighth seen once; the top ten hold about 10%. Findings of the study overall: It was reportedly found that TCR beta diversity was significantly higher in malignant thyroid tumors than in benign nodules, a difference seen in both blood and tumor samples.

Germline values: CDR1 SQVTM, CDR2 ANQGSEA. V gave up 6 bases and J gave up 3 bases, with 15 bases separating them. This CDR3 is built from 13 residues. The gene calls are TRBV29-1 and TRBJ2-7; TRBD1 or TRBD2 may be the D gene (6 bases each). Sequenced input: tumor tissue. This clonotype was obtained from a female donor with papillary thyroid cancer or a benign thyroid nodule (not recorded which). Some clones in this sample may be carry-over from other donors' samples. The CDR3 sequence is CSVEGGGLYEQYF. In DNA form, the CDR3 reads TGCAGCGTGGAGGGGGGTGGGCTCTACGAGCAGTACTTC.